One T cell receptor (beta chain) is described in this entry. The target antigen is unknown. Purity exceeding 98% was reached by all sorted populations. These data originate in a study of beta chain features in type 1 diabetes. For the study at large: Patients looked much like healthy donors when it came to age, gender and cell yields. Study-wide results and caveats: The similarity of naive, central memory and Treg TCRB repertoires appeared greater among patients than among healthy donors.

Expressed TCRB transcripts were sequenced because the isolated RNA had all been reverse transcribed beforehand. Produced via immunoSEQ multiplex PCR; TCRdb's table is partial and in-frame only. The sample carries over 15,000 clones, around 50% recorded once. V lost 0 bases to trimming and J lost 7 bases; unmatched junction nucleotides: 9. Germline-derived CDR1 and CDR2 are SNHLY and FYNNEI. CDR3 length equals 16 residues. The chain combines TRBV2 with TRBJ2-1; 7 nucleotides match TRBD2. Sequencing was done on a sample of stem cell memory CD4+ T cells from blood. The receptor's source is a man between 18 and 35 years old in good health. The CDR3 DNA sequence: TGTGCCAGCAGTGAAGCCCGGGCTAGCGGTAGGAATGAGCAGTTCTTC. It is translated as CASSEARASGRNEQFF.